One and the same sample provided the 9 T cell receptor beta chains below, sequenced in a study of identical twins. TCRdb ran MiXCR on the 5' RACE reads and lists one entry per CDR3 protein. This table has about 720,000 distinct CDR3 sequences, 15% to 20% appearing once. These records were also assigned to another study, of T cells expressing NK-cell markers.

The sequencing input was PBMCs. The receptors were gathered from a woman in her late teens or twenties in good health.

The chain recombines TRBV20-1 with TRBJ2-1; 7 nucleotides agree with TRBD2. This CDR3 has 12 amino acids. The germline V gene has CDR1 DFQATT and CDR2 SNEGSKA (reference sequence). The ends lost 3 bases at V and 10 bases at J; junction bases unmatched: 6. The CDR3 spells CSARASGTEQFF. The CDR3 DNA reads as TGCAGTGCTAGGGCGAGCGGGACGGAGCAGTTCTTC.

This clonotype has a handful of counts. The chain couples TRBV12-3 or TRBV12-4 to TRBJ1-1; TRBD1 might be the D (6 bases). Trimming took 7 bases from V and 7 from J, leaving 25 bases between them. This CDR3 has 16 residues. CDR3 DNA sequence: TGTGCCAGCAAAAAAGAATCCCCCGTGGGGGCGGGTGAAGCTTTCTTT. Translation: CASKKESPVGAGEAFF.

CDR3 region: CSCRPPGGQETQYF. The CDR3 nucleotides are TGCAGTTGCCGACCTCCGGGAGGGCAAGAGACCCAGTACTTC. The rearrangement uses TRBV20-1 and TRBJ2-5, with 8 bases fitting TRBD2. Trimming at V came to 8 bases and at J to 2 bases, leaving 10 bases not matched to a gene. This CDR3 region has 14 residues. CDR1 and CDR2 from the germline V gene are DFQATT and SNEGSKA (reference sequence).

The chain has TRBV6-2 or TRBV6-3 and TRBJ2-6; perhaps D is TRBD1 or TRBD2 (7 bases each). The CDR3 loop spans 21 amino acids. Germline CDR1 is MNHEY and CDR2 is SVGEGT. V dropped 2 bases and J dropped 1 base, with 24 bases sitting between them. The CDR3 loop is CASSYDFRFGQGGSGANVLTF. The CDR3 region has the DNA TGTGCCAGCAGTTACGATTTTCGCTTTGGGCAGGGGGGGTCTGGGGCCAACGTCCTGACTTTC.

This clonotype was seen a few times. V and J are TRBV13 and TRBJ2-3, with D possibly being TRBD2 (5 bases). V was cut by 5 bases and J by 2 bases, with 11 bases left in between. The CDR3 is 14 amino acids. Germline loops: CDR1 PRHDT, CDR2 FYEKMQ (reference sequence). CDR3 nucleotide sequence: TGTGCCAGCAGCCCCGGACTTGACACAGATACGCAGTATTTT. Translation gives CASSPGLDTDTQYF. Based on the CDR3 plus reference TRBV13 and TRBJ2-3, the full variable domain is AAGVIQSPRHLIKEKRETATLKCYPIPRHDTVYWYQQGPGQDPQFLISFYEKMQSDKGSIPDRFSAQQFSDYHSELNMSSLELGDSALYFCASSPGLDTDTQYFGPGTRLTVL.

This clonotype occurred many times. CDR3 sequence (DNA): TGTGCCAGCAGTTACAGGGGGGACTTTCAGCCCCAGCATTTT. It is translated as CASSYRGDFQPQHF. The V call is TRBV6-5, the J call TRBJ1-5, with D possibly matching TRBD1 (6 bases). Germline lookup yields CDR1 MNHEY and CDR2 SVGAGI. CDR3 length: 14 residues. Deletions cut 2 bases from V and 6 bases from J, with 11 bases between.

The chain has TRBV20-1 and TRBJ2-1; D could derive from TRBD1 or TRBD2 (5 bases each). Germline V gives CDR1 DFQATT, CDR2 SNEGSKA (reference sequence). CDR3 size: 15 residues. Deletions cut 5 bases from V and 10 bases from J, with 24 bases between. The CDR3 nucleotides are TGCAGTGCTCCCAGGGTGGCGGGTCGCGCCAGGGAGCAGTTCTTC. The encoded protein is CSAPRVAGRAREQFF.

This clonotype was detected ten times or more. The chain uses TRBV5-1 and TRBJ1-5; D perhaps matches TRBD1 (5 bases). Germline V gene lookup returns CDR1 SGHRS and CDR2 YFSETQ. The CDR3 is made up of 14 amino acids. Trimming stripped 1 base from V and 5 bases from J, with 10 bases between. The CDR3 spells CASSLHQGDQPQHF. The CDR3 nucleotides are TGCGCCAGCAGCTTGCACCAGGGAGATCAGCCCCAGCATTTT. Full variable domain (remainder filled in from reference TRBV5-1 and TRBJ1-5): KAGVTQTPRYLIKTRGQQVTLSCSPISGHRSVSWYQQTPGQGLQFLFEYFSETQRNKGNFPGRFSGRQFSNSRSEMNVSTLELGDSALYLCASSLHQGDQPQHFGDGTRLSIL.

This clonotype was counted many times. This sequence joins TRBV6-5 and TRBJ1-2; the D gene is possibly TRBD1 (6 bases). Trimming left V 4 bases short and J 5 bases short, with 14 bases between. The CDR3 has 14 residues. Germline assignment: CDR1 MNHEY and CDR2 SVGAGI. This CDR3 reads CASSSGQPLYGYTF. In DNA, the CDR3 is TGTGCCAGCAGTTCCGGACAGCCTCTTTATGGCTACACCTTC.